These T cell receptor beta chains were read from a single sample in a study of cytotoxic CD8 clonotypes in ibrutinib-treated CLL. Sequencing was performed with immunoSEQ multiplex PCR; in TCRdb, only in-frame clones are kept and a portion is missing. The sample shows roughly 23,000 clones, roughly 75% of them seen only once. The specimen was PBMCs, collected before ibrutinib treatment. These receptors originate from a human donor with chronic lymphocytic leukemia. Each CDR3 is given with its conserved first and last residue. A D gene is named only where the DNA matches it firmly. Some rows mark clone size as missing; the rest say once, few, many or name a class of expanded clone.

>TRBD2|TRBJ2-5|TRBV4-2|few
CASRFSGEETQYF
TGTGCCAGCAGATTTAGCGGGGAAGAGACCCAGTACTTC
>TRBD1|TRBJ2-1|TRBV4-2|.
CASSQDTAGGLEQFF
TGTGCCAGCAGCCAAGATACTGCAGGGGGTCTTGAGCAGTTCTTC
>.|TRBJ1-4|TRBV5-1|.
CASSLGTVEYEKLFF
TGCGCCAGCAGCCTTGGGACGGTCGAATATGAAAAACTGTTTTTT
>.|TRBJ1-1|TRBV7-3|.
CASSFRAAEAFF
TGTGCCAGCAGCTTCAGGGCGGCTGAAGCTTTCTTT
>.|TRBJ1-3|TRBV5-4|.
CASSLLQSSGNTIYF
TGTGCCAGCAGCTTGTTACAGAGCTCTGGAAACACCATATATTTT
>TRBD2|TRBJ2-1|TRBV19|.
CASSIDRRLAGSYNEQFF
TGTGCCAGTAGTATAGATAGACGACTAGCGGGCTCCTACAATGAGCAGTTCTTC
>.|TRBJ2-6|TRBV28|.
CASSLQGPGANVLTF
TGTGCCAGCAGTTTACAAGGTCCCGGGGCCAACGTCCTGACTTTC
>.|TRBJ2-3|TRBV9|.
CASSPLSTDTQYF
TGTGCCAGCAGCCCCTTGTCGACAGATACGCAGTATTTT
>TRBD1|TRBJ1-1|TRBV7-8|once
CASSPRQGLTTEAFF
TGTGCCAGCAGCCCCAGACAGGGGTTGACCACTGAAGCTTTCTTT
>TRBD1|TRBJ1-2|TRBV5-8|.
CASSSGTGYRNGYTF
TGTGCCAGCAGCTCCGGGACAGGGTATCGGAATGGCTACACCTTC
>.|TRBJ2-5|TRBV19|.
CASSTQYQETQYF
TGTGCCAGTAGTACCCAGTACCAAGAGACCCAGTACTTC
>.|TRBJ1-2|TRBV11-2|.
CASSLARGGFPTNYGYTF
TGTGCCAGCAGCTTAGCGCGCGGGGGCTTCCCCACTAACTATGGCTACACCTTC
>.|TRBJ1-4|TRBV6-5|once
CASSYRAAGPNEKLFF
TGTGCCAGCAGTTACCGGGCGGCAGGCCCTAATGAAAAACTGTTTTTT
>TRBD2|TRBJ2-1|TRBV28|few
CASLPNSGLAGVWGEQFF
TGTGCCAGCTTACCAAATTCCGGACTAGCGGGAGTATGGGGTGAGCAGTTCTTC
>.|TRBJ2-1|TRBV4-1|.
CASSQVVRAGSYNEQFF
TGCGCCAGCAGCCAAGTTGTCAGGGCAGGGTCCTACAATGAGCAGTTCTTC
>.|TRBJ1-2|TRBV5-1|.
CASSLTGIYGYTF
TGCGCCAGCAGCTTAACAGGGATCTATGGCTACACCTTC
>TRBD1|TRBJ1-4|TRBV29-1|few
CSVHRPGTGGELFF
TGCAGCGTCCACAGGCCCGGGACAGGGGGCGAACTGTTTTTT
>TRBD1|TRBJ1-5|TRBV2|.
CASREQGGGNQPQHF
TGTGCCAGCAGGGAACAGGGGGGGGGAAATCAGCCCCAGCATTTT